A selection of T cell receptor beta chains follows, all from one sample in a study of regulatory T cells in long-lasting Graves disease. TCRdb redid the calling of the multiplex PCR reads with MiXCR, one entry per CDR3 protein. The sample gives roughly 360,000 distinct CDR3 sequences, roughly 24% of which show up once; about 27% is in the top ten. The specimen comprised peripheral blood mononuclear cells (PBMCs), sampled when the disease was refractory, from a patient treated with antithyroid drugs. These receptors all come from a woman aged 40 to 49 with Graves disease. CDR3s include the opening cysteine and the closing phenylalanine or tryptophan. D genes are given only for firm matches. Clone sizes are given selectively: once, few, many, or a class where the clone is expanded.

.,many,TRBJ2-5,TRBV7-6,TGTGCCAGCAGCATACCAACAGGGTACGAGACCCAGTACTTC,CASSIPTGYETQYF
.,many,TRBJ1-2,TRBV2,TGTGCCAGCAGCCGGGACCCCGAGGGTGATGGCTACACCTTC,CASSRDPEGDGYTF
.,many,TRBJ1-2,TRBV16,TGTGCCAGCAGCCATTACCACCGGGTAGGGAACGGCTACACCTTC,CASSHYHRVGNGYTF
TRBD2,few,TRBJ2-2,TRBV5-6,TGTGCCAGCGCAGCGGGATACACCGGGGAGCTGTTTTTT,CASAAGYTGELFF
.,many,TRBJ2-7,TRBV28,TGTGCCAGCAGTTTTGAAACTAGGGCCTACGAGCAGTACTTC,CASSFETRAYEQYF
.,many,TRBJ1-6,TRBV20-1,TGCAGTGCCGAGTCGACAGGCCGGGACGCCCTCCACTTT,CSAESTGRDALHF
.,many,TRBJ1-5,TRBV12-3/TRBV12-4,TGTGCCAGCAGTTTAGGGGGGGCATATCAGCCCCAGCATTTT,CASSLGGAYQPQHF
TRBD2,.,TRBJ2-1,TRBV9,TGTGCCAGCAGCGTAGGGAGCGGGATGAGCTCCTACAATGAGCAGTTCTTC,CASSVGSGMSSYNEQFF
.,.,TRBJ1-5,TRBV19,TGTGCCAGTAGTATAATGGGGTTGGGTCACCAGCCCCAGCATTTT,CASSIMGLGHQPQHF
.,.,TRBJ1-5,TRBV30,TGTGCCTGGAGTACCACAGGGTTGGAGCCCCAGCATTTT,CAWSTTGLEPQHF
TRBD2,.,TRBJ2-7,TRBV27,TGTGCCAGCAGACTAGCGGGAGGGTACGGGCAGTACTTC,CASRLAGGYGQYF
TRBD1,many,TRBJ1-2,TRBV20-1,TGCAGTGCTGACAGGGATGGCTACACCTTC,CSADRDGYTF
TRBD1,few,TRBJ1-6,TRBV5-4,TGTGCCAGCAGCCTGGGGACAGCTCGCGCGTCACCCCTCCACTTT,CASSLGTARASPLHF
.,few,TRBJ1-2,TRBV29-1,TGCAGCGCTGAAGCAGGGGTTTCCTATGGCTACACCTTC,CSAEAGVSYGYTF
.,many,TRBJ1-4,TRBV27,TGTGCCACGTCTTCTGCAGGCATGGATGAAAAACTGTTTTTT,CATSSAGMDEKLFF
TRBD1,many,TRBJ1-1,TRBV29-1,TGCAGCGTTGACACTGGACAGGGAATACTGAACACTGAAGCTTTCTTT,CSVDTGQGILNTEAFF
TRBD2,.,TRBJ2-1,TRBV6-2/TRBV6-3,TGTGCCAGCAGTCCTACTAGCGGGTTAACAAATGAGCAGTTCTTC,CASSPTSGLTNEQFF